The present T cell receptor (beta chain) was sequenced within a study of metastatic and nonmetastatic thyroid tumors. Overall study context: The comparison covered peripheral blood and tumor or nodule tissue in malignant and benign thyroid patients.

Original processing methods: A papillary thyroid cancer distant-metastasis classifier was built from CDR3 differences across clinicopathological groups. With MiXCR, TCRdb reprocessed the PCR reads. TCRdb's processing, not the authors', yielded these V and J calls. Of some 2,100 clones detected, approximately 11% appear once; the ten largest clones hold roughly an eighth. Losses at the gene ends were 5 bases for V and 6 bases for J; bases not matched to a gene: 12. This CDR3 has 15 residues. Germline-derived CDR1 and CDR2 are SGHTA and FQGNSA. Each patient went into thyroid surgery without having received any treatment. By its share, this clone is medium-sized.

The J gene is TRBJ1-2, the V gene TRBV7-2; 7 nucleotides match TRBD1. The source of this sequence is a female donor with papillary thyroid cancer or a benign thyroid nodule (not recorded which). Some clones in this sample may be carry-over from other donors' samples. The sequenced material came from tumor tissue. CDR3 DNA: TGTGCCAGCAGCCCCATTCCGGACAGGAACAATGGCTACACCTTC. Amino acids: CASSPIPDRNNGYTF.